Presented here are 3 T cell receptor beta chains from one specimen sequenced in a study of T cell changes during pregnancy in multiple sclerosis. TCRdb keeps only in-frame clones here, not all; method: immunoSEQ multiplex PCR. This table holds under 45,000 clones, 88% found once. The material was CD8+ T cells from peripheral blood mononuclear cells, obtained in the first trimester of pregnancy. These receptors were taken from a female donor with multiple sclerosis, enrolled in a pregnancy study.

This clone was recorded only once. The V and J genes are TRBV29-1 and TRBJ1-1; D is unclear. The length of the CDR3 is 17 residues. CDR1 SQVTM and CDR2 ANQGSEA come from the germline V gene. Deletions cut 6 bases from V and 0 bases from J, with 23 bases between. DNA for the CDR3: TGCAGCGTCCTAGCTCCCCGGCAGTTAAACATGAACACTGAAGCTTTCTTT. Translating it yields CSVLAPRQLNMNTEAFF.

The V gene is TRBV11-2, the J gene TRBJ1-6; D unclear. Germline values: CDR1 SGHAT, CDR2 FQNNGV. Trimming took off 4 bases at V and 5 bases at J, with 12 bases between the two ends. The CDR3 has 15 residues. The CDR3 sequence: CASSSRTGDNSPLHF. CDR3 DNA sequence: TGTGCCAGCAGCTCCCGGACGGGAGATAATTCACCCCTCCACTTT.

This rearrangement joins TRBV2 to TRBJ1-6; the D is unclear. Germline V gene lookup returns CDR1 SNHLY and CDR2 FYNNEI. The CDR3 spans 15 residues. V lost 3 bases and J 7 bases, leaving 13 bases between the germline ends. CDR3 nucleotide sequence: TGTGCCAGCAGTGAGGTGCGGGCGGCCAATTCACCCCTCCACTTT. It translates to CASSEVRAANSPLHF.